One sample yielded the 9 T cell receptor beta chains listed below, sequenced in a study of blood T cell repertoires in COVID-19. This table comes from immunoSEQ multiplex PCR, and its TCRdb copy is limited to in-frame clones, with some not included. The sample has 300,000 to 400,000 clones, around 86% seen once. Source material: PBMCs or T cells enriched from blood (not recorded which). Receptor source: a woman in her thirties or forties with acute COVID-19.

The chain couples TRBV5-1 to TRBJ2-7; no clear D gene. V lost 1 base to trimming and J lost 6 bases, with 11 bases between them. The germline gives CDR1 SGHRS, CDR2 YFSETQ. There are 13 residues in the CDR3. The CDR3 region has the DNA TGCGCCAGCAGCTTGCTTCTGAGAGGCGAGCAGTACTTC. Protein: CASSLLLRGEQYF.

Here the CDR3 DNA reads TGTGCCAGCAGTGTTGAACAGGTCAGGAACACTGAAGCTTTCTTT. Its protein product is CASSVEQVRNTEAFF. V usage is TRBV2 and J usage is TRBJ1-1; weak D call: TRBD1 (5 bases). This CDR3 has 15 residues. Trimming cost V 4 bases and J 1 base, with 13 bases left between them. Germline V gene data show CDR1 as SNHLY and CDR2 as FYNNEI.

The chain joins TRBV2 to TRBJ1-4, with 7 nucleotides matching TRBD1. V shed 10 bases and J 7 bases; nucleotides not matched to a gene: 15. This CDR3 region has 15 residues. Germline-derived CDR1 and CDR2 are SNHLY and FYNNEI. CDR3 sequence reads: CATGKYQGGGEKLFF. The DNA for the CDR3 is TGTGCCACCGGGAAGTACCAGGGGGGAGGTGAAAAACTGTTTTTT.

The chain links TRBV28 to TRBJ2-7; TRBD2 is a possible D gene (6 bases). This CDR3 comprises 16 residues. The V and J ends lost 5 bases and 0 bases respectively, with 17 bases between them. Germline CDR1 and CDR2: MDHEN and SYDVKM. The CDR3 is CASSLGTGLLSYEQYF. As DNA, the CDR3 is TGTGCCAGCAGTCTGGGGACGGGACTCCTCTCCTACGAGCAGTACTTC.

The V gene is TRBV9, the J gene TRBJ1-1, with D perhaps TRBD1 (6 bases). Trimming shortened V by 6 bases and J by 0 bases, and 12 bases separated the two germline ends. Germline V gene data show CDR1 as SGDLS and CDR2 as YYNGEE. This CDR3 contains 14 residues. CDR3 sequence (DNA): TGTGCCAGCAATCAGGGGAACATGAACACTGAAGCTTTCTTT. Amino acids: CASNQGNMNTEAFF.

The rearrangement uses TRBV9 and TRBJ2-5; 8 nucleotides align to TRBD1. Germline V gene data show CDR1 as SGDLS and CDR2 as YYNGEE. With 2 bases clipped from V and 4 bases from J, the junction kept 7 bases outside the gene matches. This CDR3 is built from 15 residues. CDR3 residues: CASSVNTGGGETQYF. In nucleotides, the CDR3 is TGTGCCAGCAGCGTTAATACAGGGGGAGGAGAGACCCAGTACTTC.

The V gene is TRBV6-2 or TRBV6-3, the J gene TRBJ2-7; 9 bases agree with TRBD1. V lost 3 bases, J lost 9 bases, and 12 bases stayed unmatched. This CDR3 is built from 15 residues. The V gene's germline CDR1 is MNHEY and CDR2 SVGEGT. For the CDR3, the DNA is TGTGCCAGCAGTTATGGGACAGGGTGGGACATCGGGCAGTACTTC. It encodes CASSYGTGWDIGQYF.

The CDR3 reads CAIRTGGINYGYTF. In DNA form, the CDR3 reads TGTGCCATCAGGACAGGGGGCATTAACTATGGCTACACCTTC. The rearrangement joins TRBV10-3 to TRBJ1-2; 10 bases are shared with TRBD1. After removal of 6 bases from V and 1 base from J, the junction contained 2 bases not matched to a gene. Germline values: CDR1 ENHRY, CDR2 SYGVKD. The CDR3 spans 14 residues.

This chain links TRBV18 with TRBJ1-2; 12 positions agree with TRBD1. The V gene's germline CDR1 is KGHSH and CDR2 LQKENI. J gave up 6 bases and V 3 bases, and 2 bases lay outside the gene matches. The CDR3 extends over 14 amino acids. Written as DNA, the CDR3 is TGTGCCAGCTCACCGGGGACAGGGGGCAATGGCTACACCTTC. Translating gives CASSPGTGGNGYTF.